This section outlines one T cell receptor beta chain sequence together with its context. Its antigen is currently unknown. A much larger clone lies one base from this, so it may be a read error. These data originate in a study of T cells in Graves' hyperthyroidism and ophthalmopathy. The study, taken as a whole, reports: Among thyroid clonotypes expanded above 0.001, most also appeared in blood.

The CDR3 sequence is 17 residues long. Trimming shortened V by 1 base and J by 4 bases, and 19 bases separated the two germline ends. Amplified regions were TCR beta CDR3 sequences from RNA transcripts. With the HTBI primer set, the TCR CDR3 went through a first round of RT-PCR. TCRdb re-called the multiplex PCR reads with MiXCR, one entry per CDR3 protein. The sample contains 200,000 to 250,000 distinct CDR3 sequences, roughly 22% of which appear only once. Orbital computed tomography and thyroid ultrasound, together with serum TRAb and thyroxine and clinical symptoms, were used for diagnoses. The TCR comes from a woman between 40 and 55 years old with Graves' ophthalmopathy. Source material: blood. The genes are TRBV12-3 or TRBV12-4 and TRBJ2-5, with D possibly TRBD2 on 7 matching bases. The CDR3 region is CASSLEGGGDTGETQYF. The CDR3 DNA follows: TGTGCCAGCAGTTTAGAGGGGGGGGGGGACACGGGAGAGACCCAGTACTTC.